This TCR beta chain was recorded in a study of shared clonotypes between healthy human individuals. Study summary: Participating donors consisted of two women and a few men aged 18 to 49.

Of note for this clone: The antigen is undetermined.

Germline CDR1 is MNHNY and CDR2 is SVGAGI (reference sequence). The CDR3 extends over 15 amino acids. Losses at the gene ends were 5 bases for V and 7 bases for J; bases not matched to a gene: 6. General study findings and limits: Represented genetic and exposure-history diversity was restricted by having few donors.

A 200 ng quantity of DNA, around 30,000 T cell genomes, went into the sorted-subset replicate PCRs. Per the original data handling: There were no quality scores in the junction-only immunoSEQ sequences, so filtering differed. The repertoire was sequenced with immunoSEQ multiplex PCR; TCRdb's copy has only in-frame clones and lacks some. The V and J calls and clone size were taken over from that table, and D and trimming were inferred from the DNA. The sample has about 1.1 million clones; about four fifths are singletons. Sequenced input: memory CD4+ T cells from PBMCs. The sample's subset: CD45RA-negative fraction. The chain employs TRBV6-6 and TRBJ2-1, with 12 bases lining up with TRBD2. This receptor was taken from a man aged 18 to 30 in good health. Some clones in this sample may be carry-over from other donors' samples. The CDR3 is CASSPLAGGMNEQFF. DNA of the CDR3: TGTGCCAGCAGTCCTCTAGCGGGAGGGATGAATGAGCAGTTCTTC.